The rows below give T cell receptor beta chains drawn from one sample of a study of blood T cell repertoires in COVID-19. Sequenced by immunoSEQ multiplex PCR; TCRdb stores in-frame clones only, minus some. The sample carries about 82,000 clones, around four fifths recorded once. The material sequenced was peripheral blood. The receptor set was obtained from a woman in her sixties with acute or convalescent COVID-19. Each CDR3 is given with its conserved first and last residue. The D gene is left open where the match is weak. Clone size is given for some rows only: seen once, a few or many times, or a class if the clone is expanded.

d_gene,j_gene,abundance,v_gene,CDR3nt,CDR3aa
TRBD2,TRBJ2-1,-,TRBV4-3,TGCGCCAGCAGCCAAAATAGCGGGGGGGACTACAATGAGCAGTTCTTC,CASSQNSGGDYNEQFF
-,TRBJ1-2,-,TRBV11-2,TGTGCCAGCAGCTTGGACTTCGGCTACACCTTC,CASSLDFGYTF
-,TRBJ1-3,-,TRBV30,TGTGCCTGGAGTGTAACCGGGTCTGGAAACACCATATATTTT,CAWSVTGSGNTIYF
TRBD1,TRBJ1-2,-,TRBV3-1/TRBV3-2,TGTGCCAGCAGCTTGGGACAGGGTCTCTATGGCTACACCTTC,CASSLGQGLYGYTF
TRBD1,TRBJ2-7,-,TRBV30,TGTGCCTGGACGGACAGGGTGGACTACGAGCAGTACTTC,CAWTDRVDYEQYF
TRBD1,TRBJ1-2,-,TRBV27,TGTGCCAGCAGGAGGGGACAGAATAACTATGGCTACACCTTC,CASRRGQNNYGYTF
-,TRBJ1-2,-,TRBV19,TGTGCCAGTAGTCCTACACCCGGACAGAACTATGGCTACACCTTC,CASSPTPGQNYGYTF
-,TRBJ1-4,-,TRBV5-1,TGCGCCAGCAGCTTCGGAGGCTCCCTCAACCCTAATGAAAAACTGTTTTTT,CASSFGGSLNPNEKLFF
TRBD1,TRBJ2-2,-,TRBV7-3,TGTGCCAGCAGCTCGGGGACAGGGTCGACCGGGGAGCTGTTTTTT,CASSSGTGSTGELFF
TRBD2,TRBJ2-5,-,TRBV7-9,TGTGCCAGCAGCTTAGCTGTTGCGGGAGAACAAGAGACCCAGTACTTC,CASSLAVAGEQETQYF
TRBD1,TRBJ1-2,-,TRBV6-2/TRBV6-3,TGTGCCAGCAGTTCCCTCGTCCCGGGACAGGGGGTGGCTATCTATGGCTACACCTTC,CASSSLVPGQGVAIYGYTF
-,TRBJ2-7,-,TRBV6-5,TGTGCCAGCAGGGGCCCCGCCTACGAGCAGTACTTC,CASRGPAYEQYF
-,TRBJ2-2,-,TRBV5-1,TGCGCCAGCAGCCCCGGTGGAGGCCCCGGGGAGCTGTTTTTT,CASSPGGGPGELFF
-,TRBJ1-1,-,TRBV29-1,TGCAGCGTTGGCCGGGACACCACTGAAGCTTTCTTT,CSVGRDTTEAFF
-,TRBJ1-2,-,TRBV12-2,TGTGCAAGTCGCTTAGCGCAGGGCCTCTATGGCTACACCTTC,CASRLAQGLYGYTF
TRBD1,TRBJ2-6,-,TRBV7-9,TGTGCCAGCAGCTTCCCGGGACAGGGACCCGTTTCTGGGGCCAACGTCCTGACTTTC,CASSFPGQGPVSGANVLTF
-,TRBJ2-7,-,TRBV29-1,TGCAGCGTTGACTCTCCAGGTCGCGAGCAGTACTTC,CSVDSPGREQYF
-,TRBJ2-4,few,TRBV30,TGTGCCTGGGGAGACGGGGGAAGCATTCAGTACTTC,CAWGDGGSIQYF
-,TRBJ1-5,-,TRBV7-2,TGTGCCAGCAGCTTGTGGGCCTCGGGCAATCAGCCCCAGCATTTT,CASSLWASGNQPQHF
TRBD1,TRBJ1-1,-,TRBV7-6,TGTGCCAGCAGCTTAGATCAGGGGGTGAACACTGAAGCTTTCTTT,CASSLDQGVNTEAFF
-,TRBJ1-2,-,TRBV25-1,TGTGCCAGCAGTGAATTTGGGGGGAACTATGGCTACACCTTC,CASSEFGGNYGYTF
-,TRBJ2-7,-,TRBV6-2/TRBV6-3,TGTGCCAGCAGTTACAGGAGGGGCCCCTACGAGCAGTACTTC,CASSYRRGPYEQYF
TRBD1,TRBJ1-6,-,TRBV11-3,TGTGCCGGGGGGACAGAGAATAATTCACCCCTCCACTTT,CAGGTENNSPLHF
TRBD1,TRBJ1-6,-,TRBV4-1,TGCGCCAGCAGCCAGGGGACAGGGGGCCATTCACCCCTCCACTTT,CASSQGTGGHSPLHF
-,TRBJ2-3,-,TRBV7-2,TGTGCCAGCAGCTTAGACGGGGGAACAGATACGCAGTATTTT,CASSLDGGTDTQYF
-,TRBJ1-3,-,TRBV6-5,TGTGCCAGCCGCTCAGCCAGGGGCCATGGAAACACCATATATTTT,CASRSARGHGNTIYF
TRBD1,TRBJ1-2,-,TRBV20-1,TGCAGTGCTGGGACAGACTATGGCTACACCTTC,CSAGTDYGYTF
TRBD2,TRBJ2-7,-,TRBV5-4,TGTGCCAGCAGCACTAGCGGTTACGAGCAGTACTTC,CASSTSGYEQYF
TRBD1,TRBJ2-1,-,TRBV24-1,TGTGCCACCCGAGGACAGGGAACGAGCAATGAGCAGTTCTTC,CATRGQGTSNEQFF
-,TRBJ2-7,once,TRBV5-6,TGTGCCAGCAGCTTGGCAGGCCTCTTAAGGGGCCACTCCTACGAGCAGTACTTC,CASSLAGLLRGHSYEQYF
TRBD1,TRBJ2-7,-,TRBV18,TGTGCCAGCTCAACAATCCGGGACAGCACCTACGAGCAGTACTTC,CASSTIRDSTYEQYF
TRBD1,TRBJ1-1,-,TRBV18,TGTGCCAGCTTACAGGGGGTGAACACTGAAGCTTTCTTT,CASLQGVNTEAFF
-,TRBJ1-2,-,TRBV2,TGTGCCAGCAGTGAAGCGCTCAACAGTCGCTACACCTTC,CASSEALNSRYTF
-,TRBJ2-7,-,TRBV19,TGTGCCAGTAGTCCATCGACTAGATCCTACGAGCAGTACTTC,CASSPSTRSYEQYF